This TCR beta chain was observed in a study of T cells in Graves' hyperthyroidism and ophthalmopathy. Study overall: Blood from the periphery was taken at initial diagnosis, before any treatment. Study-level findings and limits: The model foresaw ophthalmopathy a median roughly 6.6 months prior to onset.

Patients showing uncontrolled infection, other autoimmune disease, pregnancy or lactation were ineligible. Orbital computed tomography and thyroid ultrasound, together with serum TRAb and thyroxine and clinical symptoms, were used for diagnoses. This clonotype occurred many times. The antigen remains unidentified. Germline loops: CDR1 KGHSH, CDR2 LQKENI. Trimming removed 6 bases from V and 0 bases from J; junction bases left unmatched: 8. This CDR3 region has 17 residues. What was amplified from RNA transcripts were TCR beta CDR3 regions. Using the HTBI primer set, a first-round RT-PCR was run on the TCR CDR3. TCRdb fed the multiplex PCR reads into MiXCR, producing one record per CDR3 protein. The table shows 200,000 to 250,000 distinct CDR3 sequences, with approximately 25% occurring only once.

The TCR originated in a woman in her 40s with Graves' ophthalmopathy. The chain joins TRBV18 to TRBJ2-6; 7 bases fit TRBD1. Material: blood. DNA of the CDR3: TGTGCCAGCTCTCCTCGGACAGGCGACTCTGGGGCCAACGTCCTGACTTTC. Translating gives CASSPRTGDSGANVLTF.